A selection of T cell receptor beta chains follows, all from one sample in a study of CD8 T cells in Susac syndrome. Using its own MiXCR run on the immunoSEQ multiplex PCR reads, TCRdb lists one record per CDR3 protein. This table holds about 150,000 distinct CDR3 sequences, around 95% found once. The material sequenced was CD8+ T cells from PBMCs. The receptor source for this set is a human donor with multiple sclerosis. Each CDR3 is given with its conserved first and last residue. A D gene is named only where the DNA matches it firmly. Clone size is stated in some rows and not others, as once, few, many or a class when expanded.

TRBV19,TRBJ2-1,few,TRBD2,CASRSGGVYNEQFF,TGTGCCAGTAGAAGCGGGGGCGTGTACAATGAGCAGTTCTTC
TRBV12-3/TRBV12-4,TRBJ2-3,.,TRBD2,CASVSGASTDTQYF,TGTGCCAGCGTTAGCGGGGCTAGCACAGATACGCAGTATTTT
TRBV3-1,TRBJ1-1,once,.,CASSQIGRENTEAFF,TGTGCCAGCAGCCAAATTGGACGAGAGAACACTGAAGCTTTCTTT
TRBV3-1,TRBJ2-3,.,TRBD2,CASSQGTSGVTSTDTQYF,TGTGCCAGCAGCCAAGGGACTAGCGGGGTTACTAGCACAGATACGCAGTATTTT
TRBV13,TRBJ2-5,.,TRBD1,CASSVSGTEETQYF,TGTGCCAGCAGCGTATCCGGGACAGAAGAGACCCAGTACTTC
TRBV12-3/TRBV12-4,TRBJ1-2,.,.,CASSSLMGVYTF,TGTGCCAGCAGTTCCCTAATGGGGGTCTACACCTTC
TRBV9,TRBJ2-1,.,.,CASSRFSTRPNEQFF,TGTGCCAGCAGCCGCTTCTCCACTCGACCGAATGAGCAGTTCTTC
TRBV5-1,TRBJ2-5,.,.,CASSPGGGGETQYF,TGCGCCAGCAGCCCAGGTGGAGGAGGAGAGACCCAGTACTTC
TRBV4-2,TRBJ2-7,.,.,CASSIPGGEQYF,TGTGCCAGCAGTATCCCCGGGGGCGAGCAGTACTTC
TRBV12-5,TRBJ1-5,.,.,CASGLVLPPSRYSNQPQHF,TGTGCTAGTGGTTTGGTACTCCCACCGTCGAGGTATAGCAATCAGCCCCAGCATTTT
TRBV9,TRBJ2-3,.,TRBD2,CASSDPSPLAGETDTQYF,TGTGCCAGCAGCGACCCCTCTCCCCTAGCGGGGGAAACAGATACGCAGTATTTT
TRBV30,TRBJ2-3,once,.,CAWSPGSTDTQYF,TGTGCCTGGAGTCCGGGGAGCACAGATACGCAGTATTTT
TRBV6-2/TRBV6-3,TRBJ2-1,.,TRBD2,CASRSGLAGGVYNEQFF,TGTGCCAGCAGGTCGGGACTAGCGGGGGGAGTATACAATGAGCAGTTCTTC
TRBV23-1,TRBJ1-2,.,.,CARLDSFRDGYTF,TGCGCCAGACTGGACAGTTTTAGGGATGGCTACACCTTC
TRBV28,TRBJ1-6,.,TRBD1,CASSLEDRGNSPLHF,TGTGCCAGCAGTTTAGAAGACAGGGGCAATTCACCCCTCCACTTT
TRBV29-1,TRBJ2-3,.,TRBD2,CSVEWRGGFFHTDTQYF,TGCAGCGTTGAATGGCGGGGGGGCTTCTTTCACACAGATACGCAGTATTTT
TRBV12-3/TRBV12-4,TRBJ1-2,.,TRBD1,CASSQQGGFGYTF,TGTGCCAGCAGTCAACAGGGGGGCTTTGGCTACACCTTC
TRBV4-1,TRBJ2-5,.,.,CASSPPGPQETQYF,TGCGCCAGCAGCCCCCCGGGACCCCAAGAGACCCAGTACTTC
TRBV3-1,TRBJ2-5,.,.,CASSQEEGVRETQYF,TGTGCCAGCAGCCAAGAGGAAGGCGTGCGCGAGACCCAGTACTTC
TRBV3-1,TRBJ2-1,once,.,CASSQLGVRDEQFF,TGTGCCAGCAGCCAATTAGGGGTTAGGGATGAGCAGTTCTTC
TRBV7-9,TRBJ1-4,.,TRBD1,CASRAGDRGKLFF,TGTGCCAGCAGGGCCGGGGACAGGGGAAAACTGTTTTTT
TRBV5-6,TRBJ1-5,.,.,CASSPGGHSNQPQHF,TGTGCCAGCAGCCCCGGAGGTCACAGCAATCAGCCCCAGCATTTT
TRBV20-1,TRBJ1-2,.,.,CSARDLTDRYYGYTF,TGCAGTGCTAGAGATCTTACCGACAGGTACTATGGCTACACCTTC
TRBV29-1,TRBJ2-1,.,TRBD2,CSVGKAGAFYNEQFF,TGCAGCGTGGGGAAAGCGGGGGCCTTTTACAATGAGCAGTTCTTC
TRBV7-9,TRBJ2-5,.,.,CASSLTPTAQETQYF,TGTGCCAGCAGCTTAACCCCGACAGCCCAAGAGACCCAGTACTTC
TRBV7-2,TRBJ2-7,once,TRBD2,CASSSSGTYEQYF,TGTGCCAGCAGCTCTAGCGGGACCTACGAGCAGTACTTC
TRBV18,TRBJ2-5,.,.,CASSPRTGGETQYF,TGTGCCAGCTCACCGAGGACAGGAGGGGAGACCCAGTACTTC
TRBV30,TRBJ1-1,.,.,CAWRSSGAGTEAFF,TGTGCCTGGAGATCTTCAGGGGCTGGGACTGAAGCTTTCTTT
TRBV5-1,TRBJ2-3,.,.,CASSLPPSTSTDTQYF,TGCGCCAGCAGCTTGCCACCCAGCACTAGCACAGATACGCAGTATTTT
TRBV2,TRBJ1-5,.,.,CASSDSQGNQPQHF,TGTGCCAGCAGTGACTCCCAGGGAAATCAGCCCCAGCATTTT